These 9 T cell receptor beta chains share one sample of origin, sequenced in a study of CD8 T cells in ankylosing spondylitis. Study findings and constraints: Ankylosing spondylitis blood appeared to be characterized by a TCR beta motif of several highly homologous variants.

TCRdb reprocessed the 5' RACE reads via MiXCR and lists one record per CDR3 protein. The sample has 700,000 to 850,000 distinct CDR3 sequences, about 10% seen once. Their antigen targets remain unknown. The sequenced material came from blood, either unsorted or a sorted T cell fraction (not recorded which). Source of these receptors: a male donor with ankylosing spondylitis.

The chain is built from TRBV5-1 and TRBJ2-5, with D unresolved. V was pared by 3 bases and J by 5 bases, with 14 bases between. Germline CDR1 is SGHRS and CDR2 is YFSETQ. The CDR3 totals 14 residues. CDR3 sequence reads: CASSSLSHGETQYF. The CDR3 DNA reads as TGCGCCAGCAGCTCCCTTAGCCATGGGGAGACCCAGTACTTC.

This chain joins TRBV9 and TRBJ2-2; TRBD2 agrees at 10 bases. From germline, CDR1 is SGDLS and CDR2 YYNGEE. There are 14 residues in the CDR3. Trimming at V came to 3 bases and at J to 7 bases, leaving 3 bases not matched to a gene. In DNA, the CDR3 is TGTGCCAGCAGCGCCGGACTAGCGGTCGGGGAGCTGTTTTTT. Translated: CASSAGLAVGELFF.

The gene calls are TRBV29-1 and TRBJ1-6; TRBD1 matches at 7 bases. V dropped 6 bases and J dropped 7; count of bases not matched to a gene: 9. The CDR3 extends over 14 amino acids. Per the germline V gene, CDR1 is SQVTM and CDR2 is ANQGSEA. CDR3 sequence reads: CSVALDRNNSPLHF. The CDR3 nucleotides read TGCAGCGTCGCCTTGGACAGGAACAATTCACCCCTCCACTTT. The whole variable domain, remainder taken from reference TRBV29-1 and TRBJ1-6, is SAVISQKPSRDICQRGTSLTIQCQVDSQVTMMFWYRQQPGQSLTLIATANQGSEATYESGFVIDKFPISRPNLTFSTLTVSNMSPEDSSIYLCSVALDRNNSPLHFGNGTRLTVT.

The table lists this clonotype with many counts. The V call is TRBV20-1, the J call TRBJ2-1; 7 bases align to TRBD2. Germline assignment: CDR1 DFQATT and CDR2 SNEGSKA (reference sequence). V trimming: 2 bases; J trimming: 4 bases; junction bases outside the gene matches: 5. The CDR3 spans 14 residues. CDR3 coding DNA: TGCAGTGCTAGACGCGGGAGTAATTACAATGAGCAGTTCTTC. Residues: CSARRGSNYNEQFF.

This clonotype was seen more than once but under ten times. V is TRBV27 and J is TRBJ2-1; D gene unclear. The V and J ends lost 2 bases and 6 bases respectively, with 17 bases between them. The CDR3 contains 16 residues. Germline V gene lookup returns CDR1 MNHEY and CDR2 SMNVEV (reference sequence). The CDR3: CASSLRWPNKGNEQFF. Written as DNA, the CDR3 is TGTGCCAGCAGTTTAAGGTGGCCAAATAAGGGCAATGAGCAGTTCTTC.

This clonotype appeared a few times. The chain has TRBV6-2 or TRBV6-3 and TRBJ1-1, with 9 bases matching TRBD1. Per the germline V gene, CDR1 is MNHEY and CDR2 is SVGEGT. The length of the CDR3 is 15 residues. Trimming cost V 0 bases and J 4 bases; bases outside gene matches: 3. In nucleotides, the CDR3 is TGTGCCAGCAGTTACTCCGGGACAGGGCGCACTGAAGCTTTCTTT. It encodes CASSYSGTGRTEAFF.

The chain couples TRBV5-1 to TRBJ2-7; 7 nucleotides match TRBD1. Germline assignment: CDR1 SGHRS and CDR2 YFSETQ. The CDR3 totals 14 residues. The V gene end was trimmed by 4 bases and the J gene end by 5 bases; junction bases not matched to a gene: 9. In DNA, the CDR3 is TGCGCCAGCAGCATCGGGTCTCAGGGGGACGAGCAGTACTTC. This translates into CASSIGSQGDEQYF.

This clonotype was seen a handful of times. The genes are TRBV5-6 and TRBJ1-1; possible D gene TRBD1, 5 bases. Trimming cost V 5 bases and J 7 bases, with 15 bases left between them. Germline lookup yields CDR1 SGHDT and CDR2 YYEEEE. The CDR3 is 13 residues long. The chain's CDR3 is CASRRYPGGEAFF. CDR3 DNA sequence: TGTGCCAGCAGACGGTATCCGGGGGGTGAAGCTTTCTTT.

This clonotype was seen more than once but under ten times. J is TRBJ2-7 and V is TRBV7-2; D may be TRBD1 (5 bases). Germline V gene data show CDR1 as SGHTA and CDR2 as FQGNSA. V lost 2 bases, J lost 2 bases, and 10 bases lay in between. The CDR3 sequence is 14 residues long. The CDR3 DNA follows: TGTGCCAGCAGCTTAATTACAGGAACCTACGAGCAGTACTTC. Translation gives CASSLITGTYEQYF.